This T cell receptor beta chain stems from a study of T cell repertoires in ileal Crohn's disease. Whole-study context: Thiopurines (around 10) or anti-TNF agents (approximately 20) were given postoperatively to about half.

Trimming at V came to 5 bases and at J to 2 bases, leaving 8 bases not matched to a gene. The CDR3 loop spans 15 amino acids. The germline CDR1 and CDR2 sequences are MNHEY and SMNVEV (reference sequence). The table came from immunoSEQ multiplex PCR; TCRdb's copy has only in-frame clones and leaves some out. The repertoire holds some 15,000 clones, with 65% to 85% as singletons. Comments on this clone: No antigen is known for it.

Study results and limitations: Every patient over 26.8% clonality showed endoscopic recurrence.

The sample consisted of ileal tissue. The TCR sequence derives from an adult with Crohn's disease. The chain carries TRBV27 and TRBJ1-2; 7 bases map to TRBD1. The CDR3 DNA is TGTGCCAGCAGTCTAAGGGACAGCTCGAACTATGGCTACACCTTC. It codes for CASSLRDSSNYGYTF.